These 6 T cell receptor beta chains share one sample of origin, sequenced in a study of cytomegalovirus exposure and HLA in healthy donors. Assay used: immunoSEQ multiplex PCR; TCRdb lists only in-frame clones, some missing. The table lists some 90,000 clones, approximately 96% of them singletons, with roughly 0.82% in the top ten. Sequenced input: PBMCs. The receptors derive from a man between 18 and 35 years old in good health and CMV-seronegative.

The J gene is TRBJ2-2, the V gene TRBV6-5; TRBD1 aligns across 7 bases. Germline CDR1 is MNHEY and CDR2 is SVGAGI. With V trimmed by 6 bases and J by 2 bases, 6 bases remained unmatched. The CDR3 length is 15 residues. The CDR3, as DNA: TGTGCCAGCAGACGGGACAGACTTAACACCGGGGAGCTGTTTTTT. Amino acids: CASRRDRLNTGELFF.

In this sample, this clone turned up a few times. The V call is TRBV7-9, the J call TRBJ2-7, with D hard to call. The length of the CDR3 is 13 residues. Trimming pared 4 bases from V and 2 bases from J, leaving 9 bases between. Germline V gene data show CDR1 as SEHNR and CDR2 as FQNEAQ (reference sequence). CDR3 protein: CASSSQDTYEQYF. In DNA form, the CDR3 reads TGTGCCAGCAGCTCACAAGACACCTACGAGCAGTACTTC.

J is TRBJ2-2 and V is TRBV7-3; 10 bases map to TRBD1. The CDR3 has 16 residues. After removal of 5 bases from V and 8 bases from J, the junction contained 11 bases not matched to a gene. Looked up from germline, CDR1 is SGHTA and CDR2 is FQGTGA. The CDR3 region is CASSLGQGGSSGELFF. The CDR3 coding sequence is TGTGCCAGCAGCCTTGGACAGGGGGGGTCGTCTGGGGAGCTGTTTTTT.

V gene TRBV7-9 combines with J gene TRBJ2-3; TRBD2 agrees at 11 bases. Germline-derived CDR1 and CDR2 are SEHNR and FQNEAQ (reference sequence). The CDR3 contains 16 residues. V lost 5 bases to trimming and J lost 0 bases; unmatched junction nucleotides: 4. The CDR3 sequence is CASSLGLADSTDTQYF. The CDR3 DNA follows: TGTGCCAGCAGCCTGGGACTAGCGGACAGCACAGATACGCAGTATTTT.

This clone has a single count. The chain is built from TRBV5-1 and TRBJ2-1; 14 bases fit TRBD2. CDR3 size: 14 residues. J was trimmed by 8 bases and V by 4 bases; bases with no gene match: 2. Germline CDR1 reads SGHRS; CDR2 reads YFSETQ. In nucleotides, the CDR3 is TGCGCCAGCAGCGAGGGACTAGCGGGAGATGAGCAGTTCTTC. Translating gives CASSEGLAGDEQFF.

This chain links TRBV5-1 with TRBJ2-2, with 9 bases matching TRBD2. CDR3 length: 21 amino acids. Germline assignment: CDR1 SGHRS and CDR2 YFSETQ. Germline trimming cut 3 bases from V and 7 bases from J; bases unmatched to any gene: 25. CDR3 nucleotide sequence: TGCGCCAGCAGCTCTCTGGGGGATTTCGTGTTAGCGGGAGACGGCGGCGGGGAGCTGTTTTTT. Translation: CASSSLGDFVLAGDGGGELFF.